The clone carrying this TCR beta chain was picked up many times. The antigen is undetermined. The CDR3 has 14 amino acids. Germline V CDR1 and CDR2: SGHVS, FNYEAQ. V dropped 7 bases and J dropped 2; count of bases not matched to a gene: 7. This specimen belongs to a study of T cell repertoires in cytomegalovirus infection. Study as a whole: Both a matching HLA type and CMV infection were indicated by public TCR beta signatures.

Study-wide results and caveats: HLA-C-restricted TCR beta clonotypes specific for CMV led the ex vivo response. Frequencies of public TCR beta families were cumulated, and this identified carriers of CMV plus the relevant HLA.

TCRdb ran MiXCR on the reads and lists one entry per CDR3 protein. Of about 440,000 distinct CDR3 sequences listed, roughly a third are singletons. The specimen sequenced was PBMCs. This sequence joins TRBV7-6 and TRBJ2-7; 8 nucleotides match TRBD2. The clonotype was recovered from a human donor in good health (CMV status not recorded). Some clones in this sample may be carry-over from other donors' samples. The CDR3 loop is CASTTGTSAYEQYF. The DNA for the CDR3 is TGTGCCAGCACCACGGGGACTAGTGCCTACGAGCAGTACTTC.